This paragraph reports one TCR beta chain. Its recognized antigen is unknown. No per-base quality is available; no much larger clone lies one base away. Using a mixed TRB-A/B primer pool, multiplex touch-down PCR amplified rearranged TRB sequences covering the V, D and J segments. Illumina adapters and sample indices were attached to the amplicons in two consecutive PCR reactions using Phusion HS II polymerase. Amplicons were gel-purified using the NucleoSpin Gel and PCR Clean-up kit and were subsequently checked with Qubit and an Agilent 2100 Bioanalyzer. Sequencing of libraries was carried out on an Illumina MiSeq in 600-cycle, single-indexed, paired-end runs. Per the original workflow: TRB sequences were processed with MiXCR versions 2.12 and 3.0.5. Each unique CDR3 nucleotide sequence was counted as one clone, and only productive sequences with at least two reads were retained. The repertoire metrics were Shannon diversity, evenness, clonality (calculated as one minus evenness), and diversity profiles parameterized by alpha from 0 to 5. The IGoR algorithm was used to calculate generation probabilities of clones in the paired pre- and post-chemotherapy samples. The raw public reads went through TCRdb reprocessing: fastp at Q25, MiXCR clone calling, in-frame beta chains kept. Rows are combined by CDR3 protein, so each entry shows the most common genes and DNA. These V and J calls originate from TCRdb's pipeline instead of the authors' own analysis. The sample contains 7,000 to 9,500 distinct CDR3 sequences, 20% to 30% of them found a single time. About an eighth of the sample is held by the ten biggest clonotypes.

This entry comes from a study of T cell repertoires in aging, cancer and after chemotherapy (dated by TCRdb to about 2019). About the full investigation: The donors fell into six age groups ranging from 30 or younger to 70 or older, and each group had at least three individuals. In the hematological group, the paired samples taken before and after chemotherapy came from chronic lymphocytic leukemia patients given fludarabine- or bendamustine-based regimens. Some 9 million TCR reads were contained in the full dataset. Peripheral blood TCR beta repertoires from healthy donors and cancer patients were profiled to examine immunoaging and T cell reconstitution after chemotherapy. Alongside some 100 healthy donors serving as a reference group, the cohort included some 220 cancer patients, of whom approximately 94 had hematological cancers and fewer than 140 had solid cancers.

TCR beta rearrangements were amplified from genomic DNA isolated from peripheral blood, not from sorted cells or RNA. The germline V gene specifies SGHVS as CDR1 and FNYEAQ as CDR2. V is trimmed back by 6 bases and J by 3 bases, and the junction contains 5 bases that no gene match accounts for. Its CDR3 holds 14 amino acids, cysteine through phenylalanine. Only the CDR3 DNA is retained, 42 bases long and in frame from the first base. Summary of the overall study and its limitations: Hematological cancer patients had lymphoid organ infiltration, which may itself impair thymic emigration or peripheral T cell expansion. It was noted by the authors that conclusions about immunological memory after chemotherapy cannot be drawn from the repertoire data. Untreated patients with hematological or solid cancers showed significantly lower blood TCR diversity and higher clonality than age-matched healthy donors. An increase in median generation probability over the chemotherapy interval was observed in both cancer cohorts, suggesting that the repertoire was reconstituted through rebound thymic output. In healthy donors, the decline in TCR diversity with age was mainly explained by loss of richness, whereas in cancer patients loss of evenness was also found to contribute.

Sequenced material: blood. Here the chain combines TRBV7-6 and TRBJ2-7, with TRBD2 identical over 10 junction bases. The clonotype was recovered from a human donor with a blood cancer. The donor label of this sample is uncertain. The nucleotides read TGTGCCAGCAGTACTAGCGGGACCGTCTACGAGCAGTACTTC. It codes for CASSTSGTVYEQYF.